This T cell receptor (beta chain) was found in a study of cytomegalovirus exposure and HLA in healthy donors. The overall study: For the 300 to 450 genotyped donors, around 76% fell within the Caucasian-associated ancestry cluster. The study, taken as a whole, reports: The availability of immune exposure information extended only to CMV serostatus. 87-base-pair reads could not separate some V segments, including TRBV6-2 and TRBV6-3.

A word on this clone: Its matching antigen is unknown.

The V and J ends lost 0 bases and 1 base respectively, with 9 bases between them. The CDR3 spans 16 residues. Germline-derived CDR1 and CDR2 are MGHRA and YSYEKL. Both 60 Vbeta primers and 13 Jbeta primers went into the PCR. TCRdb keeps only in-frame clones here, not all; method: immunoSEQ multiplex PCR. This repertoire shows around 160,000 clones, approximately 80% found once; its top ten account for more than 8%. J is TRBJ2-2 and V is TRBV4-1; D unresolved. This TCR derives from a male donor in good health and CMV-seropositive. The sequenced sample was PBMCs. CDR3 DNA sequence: TGCGCCAGCAGCCAAGATGGTCCAGGGAACACCGGGGAGCTGTTTTTT. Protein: CASSQDGPGNTGELFF.